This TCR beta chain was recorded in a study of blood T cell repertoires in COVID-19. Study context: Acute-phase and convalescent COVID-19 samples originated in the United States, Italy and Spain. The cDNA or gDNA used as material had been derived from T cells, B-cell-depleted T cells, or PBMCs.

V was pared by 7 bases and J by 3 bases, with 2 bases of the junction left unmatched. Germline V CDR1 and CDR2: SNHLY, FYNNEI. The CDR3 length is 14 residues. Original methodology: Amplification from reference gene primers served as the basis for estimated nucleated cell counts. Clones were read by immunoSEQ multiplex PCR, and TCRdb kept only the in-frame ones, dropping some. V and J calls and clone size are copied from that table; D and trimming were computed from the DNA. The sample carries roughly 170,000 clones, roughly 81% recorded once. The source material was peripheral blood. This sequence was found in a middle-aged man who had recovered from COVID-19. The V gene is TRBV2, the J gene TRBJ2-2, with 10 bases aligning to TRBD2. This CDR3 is CASTSGRHTGELFF. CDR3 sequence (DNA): TGTGCCAGCACTAGCGGGAGACACACCGGGGAGCTGTTTTTT.